A selection of T cell receptor beta chains follows, all from one sample in a study of blood T cell repertoires in COVID-19. Profiling relied on immunoSEQ multiplex PCR, and the TCRdb table lists in-frame clones only, not all of them. The repertoire consists of fewer than 300,000 clones, with approximately 82% occurring once and the leading ten covering around 2.6%. The sample comprised peripheral blood. These receptors originate from a woman in her 70s with active or convalescent COVID-19. Both conserved end residues are part of each CDR3. A D gene is named only where the DNA matches it firmly. Only some rows state a clone size, as once, few, many or a class for expanded clones.

TRBV30	-	-	TRBJ1-2	TGTGCCTGGAGTGTCCCCGGGGTAGTTGACTATGGCTACACCTTC	CAWSVPGVVDYGYTF
TRBV30	-	TRBD2	TRBJ2-1	TGTGCCTGGAATCCGGGACTAGCGGGGTACAATGAGCAGTTCTTC	CAWNPGLAGYNEQFF
TRBV5-1	-	TRBD2	TRBJ2-3	TGCGCCAGCAGCTTGGTCCCAGCGGGAGTAACAGATACGCAGTATTTT	CASSLVPAGVTDTQYF
TRBV29-1	-	TRBD1	TRBJ1-4	TGCAGCGTTGAAAAGGGGGCGGATGAAAAACTGTTTTTT	CSVEKGADEKLFF
TRBV18	-	TRBD1	TRBJ1-2	TGTGCCAGCTCACCATTTATCCGAGACAGGGACCCCTATGGCTACACCTTC	CASSPFIRDRDPYGYTF
TRBV6-1	-	-	TRBJ1-5	TGTGCCAGCAGTGAGGGGCCGAACTATAATCAGCCCCAGCATTTT	CASSEGPNYNQPQHF
TRBV7-2	-	-	TRBJ1-1	TGTGCCAGCAGCTTACGGGAAAACACTGAAGCTTTCTTT	CASSLRENTEAFF
TRBV5-4	-	TRBD2	TRBJ2-2	TGTGCCACCGCTAGGGCTAGCGGGAGGTCTAACACCGGGGAGCTGTTTTTT	CATARASGRSNTGELFF
TRBV4-3	-	-	TRBJ2-2	TGCGCCAGCAGCCAAGATTCCGGGTTACACACCGGGGAGCTGTTTTTT	CASSQDSGLHTGELFF
TRBV5-1	-	-	TRBJ1-3	TGCGCCAGCAGCCCCCGAAGCCTCGGGACACCACTTCGTAGGACTGGAAACACCATATATTTT	CASSPRSLGTPLRRTGNTIYF
TRBV28	-	-	TRBJ2-7	TGTGCCAGCAGTTTATTGAGAGAGCAGTACTTC	CASSLLREQYF
TRBV5-1	-	TRBD1	TRBJ1-1	TGCGCCAGCAGCTTGGAGGTCAGGGGGGCCGGGAACACTGAAGCTTTCTTT	CASSLEVRGAGNTEAFF
TRBV19	-	-	TRBJ2-3	TGTGCCAGTAGTATAGCTGATACGCAGTATTTT	CASSIADTQYF
TRBV7-2	once	TRBD2	TRBJ2-1	TGTGCCAGCAGCTTCGGACTAGCCGACAATGAGCAGTTCTTC	CASSFGLADNEQFF
TRBV11-3	-	TRBD2	TRBJ2-3	TGTGCCAGCAGCCCAGCGGGAGGGCTCACAGATACGCAGTATTTT	CASSPAGGLTDTQYF
TRBV5-1	once	-	TRBJ1-1	TGCGCCAGCAGCTTCAAGACAGGGAACACTGAAGCTTTCTTT	CASSFKTGNTEAFF
TRBV5-1	-	-	TRBJ1-2	TGCGCCAGCAGCTTGGGGGGCCCGGGCCCCGCATATGGCTACACCTTC	CASSLGGPGPAYGYTF
TRBV30	-	-	TRBJ1-2	TGTGCCTGGAGTTGGCAGGGTGATGGCTACACCTTC	CAWSWQGDGYTF
TRBV7-9	-	TRBD2	TRBJ2-7	TGTGCCAGCAGCTTTCAAGGCGGGGGGGACTACGAGCAGTACTTC	CASSFQGGGDYEQYF
TRBV28	-	-	TRBJ1-1	TGTGCCAGCGTTTGGTCAGGTATGAACACTGAAGCTTTCTTT	CASVWSGMNTEAFF
TRBV20-1	-	-	TRBJ2-3	TGCAGTGCTAGGAACGGTACGCAGTATTTT	CSARNGTQYF
TRBV4-1	-	TRBD1	TRBJ1-5	TGCGCCAGCAGCCAGGGACAGGGGGCCGGTCAGCCCCAGCATTTT	CASSQGQGAGQPQHF
TRBV10-3	-	TRBD2	TRBJ2-3	TGTGCCATCAGGCGTAGCGGGGGGAGCACAGATACGCAGTATTTT	CAIRRSGGSTDTQYF
TRBV5-5	-	-	TRBJ2-1	TGTGCCAGCAGCTTAACTTATCTCTCCTACAATGAGCAGTTCTTC	CASSLTYLSYNEQFF
TRBV5-1	few	-	TRBJ2-7	TGCGCCAGCAGCTTGGAACCAGCGGCGCCCTACGAGCAGTACTTC	CASSLEPAAPYEQYF
TRBV3-1/TRBV3-2	-	-	TRBJ1-1	TGTGCCAGCAGCCAAGAAGGGGGGAGGGTCACTGAAGCTTTCTTT	CASSQEGGRVTEAFF
TRBV7-2	-	-	TRBJ1-3	TGTGCCAGCAGCTTAGAACTCCTCTCTGGAAACACCATATATTTT	CASSLELLSGNTIYF
TRBV27	-	TRBD1	TRBJ2-7	TGTGCCAGCAGTTTATCGGGACAGGGGCTCTCCTACGAGCAGTACTTC	CASSLSGQGLSYEQYF
TRBV4-2	-	-	TRBJ1-6	TGTGCCAGCAGCCTGGACTCCTTCAGCTCCTATAATTCACCCCTCCACTTT	CASSLDSFSSYNSPLHF
TRBV7-2	-	-	TRBJ1-1	TGTGCCAGCAGGCTGAATAGGGGCACTGAAGCTTTCTTT	CASRLNRGTEAFF
TRBV27	-	-	TRBJ2-5	TGTGCCAGCAGTTTACGGGGGTTGGAGACCCAGTACTTC	CASSLRGLETQYF
TRBV7-9	-	TRBD1	TRBJ2-3	TGTGCCAGCAGCTTGACAGGGGGCGGGTCAGATACGCAGTATTTT	CASSLTGGGSDTQYF
TRBV18	once	-	TRBJ1-2	TGTGCCAGCTCCCTCGGGACTTTAGATAACTATGGCTACACCTTC	CASSLGTLDNYGYTF
TRBV6-5	-	-	TRBJ2-3	TGTGCCAGCAGGAGGGCCCCCCACACAGATACGCAGTATTTT	CASRRAPHTDTQYF
TRBV5-1	-	-	TRBJ2-5	TGCGCCAGCAGCTTGGGCCAGCAAGAGACCCAGTACTTC	CASSLGQQETQYF
TRBV2	-	-	TRBJ1-5	TGTGCCAGCAGTGAACAGAATAATCAGCCCCAGCATTTT	CASSEQNNQPQHF
TRBV7-3	-	TRBD2	TRBJ2-5	TGTGCCAGCAGCGCGGGGGGCGTGGAGACCCAGTACTTC	CASSAGGVETQYF
TRBV3-1/TRBV3-2	-	TRBD2	TRBJ2-7	TGTGCCAGCTCCCTATTAGCTAGCGGGAGGTGGTACGAGCAGTACTTC	CASSLLASGRWYEQYF
TRBV5-1	-	TRBD2	TRBJ2-3	TGCGCCAGCAGGTGGGAGGGGGATACGCAGTATTTT	CASRWEGDTQYF
TRBV7-9	-	-	TRBJ1-6	TGTGCCAGCAGCTTAATGGGCGGGGGGCGTTCACCCCTCCACTTT	CASSLMGGGRSPLHF
TRBV5-1	-	TRBD1	TRBJ2-5	TGCGCCAGCAGCCTCGGGACAGTCCAAGAGACCCAGTACTTC	CASSLGTVQETQYF
TRBV19	-	-	TRBJ1-1	TGTGCCAGTAGTGGTCCTGTAGGGGCGATGAACACTGAAGCTTTCTTT	CASSGPVGAMNTEAFF
TRBV2	-	-	TRBJ1-3	TGTGCCAGCTTCCCAGGCAACTCTGGAAACACCATATATTTT	CASFPGNSGNTIYF
TRBV5-1	-	TRBD1	TRBJ1-4	TGCGCCAGCAGCATTTTTGGGACAGCAACTAATGAAAAACTGTTTTTT	CASSIFGTATNEKLFF
TRBV5-4	-	-	TRBJ2-7	TGTGCCAGCCCGCCCGAGGGGGGGGGCACCTACGAGCAGTACTTC	CASPPEGGGTYEQYF